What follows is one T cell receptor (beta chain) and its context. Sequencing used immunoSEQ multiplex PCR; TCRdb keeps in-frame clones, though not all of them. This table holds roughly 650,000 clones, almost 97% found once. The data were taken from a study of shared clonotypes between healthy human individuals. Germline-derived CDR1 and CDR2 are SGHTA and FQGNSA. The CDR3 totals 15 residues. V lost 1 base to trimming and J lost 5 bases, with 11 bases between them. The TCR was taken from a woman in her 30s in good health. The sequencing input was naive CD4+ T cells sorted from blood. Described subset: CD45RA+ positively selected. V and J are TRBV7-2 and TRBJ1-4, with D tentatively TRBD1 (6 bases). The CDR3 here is CASSLVRGLNEKLFF. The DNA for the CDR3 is TGTGCCAGCAGCTTAGTACGGGGGCTGAATGAAAAACTGTTTTTT.